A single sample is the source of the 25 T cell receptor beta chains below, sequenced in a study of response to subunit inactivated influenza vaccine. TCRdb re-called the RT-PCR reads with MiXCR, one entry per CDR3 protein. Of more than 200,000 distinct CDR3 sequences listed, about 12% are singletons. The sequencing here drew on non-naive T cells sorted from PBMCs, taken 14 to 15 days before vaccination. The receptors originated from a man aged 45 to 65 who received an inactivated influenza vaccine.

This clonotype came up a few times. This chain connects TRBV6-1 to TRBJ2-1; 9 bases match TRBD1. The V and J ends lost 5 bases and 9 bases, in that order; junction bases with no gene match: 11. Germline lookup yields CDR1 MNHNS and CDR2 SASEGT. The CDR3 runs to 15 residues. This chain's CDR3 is CASSQPGQGLSEQFF. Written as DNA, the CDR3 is TGTGCCAGCAGTCAACCGGGACAGGGTCTGAGTGAGCAGTTCTTC.

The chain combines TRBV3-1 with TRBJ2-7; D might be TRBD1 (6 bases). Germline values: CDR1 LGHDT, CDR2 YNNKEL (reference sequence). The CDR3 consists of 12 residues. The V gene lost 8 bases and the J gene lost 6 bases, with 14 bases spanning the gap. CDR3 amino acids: CASGYWGLEQYF. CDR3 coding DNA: TGTGCCAGCGGCTACTGGGGGCTCGAGCAGTACTTC.

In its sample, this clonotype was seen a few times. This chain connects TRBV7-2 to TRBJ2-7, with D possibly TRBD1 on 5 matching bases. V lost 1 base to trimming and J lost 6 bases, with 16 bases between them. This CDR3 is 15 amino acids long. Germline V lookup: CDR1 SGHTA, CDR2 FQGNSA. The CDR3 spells CASSLDDRPLGEQYF. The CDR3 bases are TGTGCCAGCAGCTTAGATGACAGACCTCTGGGCGAGCAGTACTTC. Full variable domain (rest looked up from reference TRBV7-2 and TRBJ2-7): GAGVSQSPSNKVTEKGKDVELRCDPISGHTALYWYRQSLGQGLEFLIYFQGNSAPDKSGLPSDRFSAERTGGSVSTLTIQRTQQEDSAVYLCASSLDDRPLGEQYFGPGTRLTVT.

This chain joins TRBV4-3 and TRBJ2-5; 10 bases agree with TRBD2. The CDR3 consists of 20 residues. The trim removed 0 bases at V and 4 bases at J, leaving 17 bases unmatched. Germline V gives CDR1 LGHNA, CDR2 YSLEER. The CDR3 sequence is CASSQEVPAGGPGGRETQYF. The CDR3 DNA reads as TGCGCCAGCAGCCAAGAAGTACCAGCGGGAGGGCCGGGAGGACGAGAGACCCAGTACTTC.

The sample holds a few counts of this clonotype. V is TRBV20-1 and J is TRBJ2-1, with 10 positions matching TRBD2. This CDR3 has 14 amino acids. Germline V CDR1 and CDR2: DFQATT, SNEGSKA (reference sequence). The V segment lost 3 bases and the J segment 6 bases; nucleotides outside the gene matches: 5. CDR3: CSARWTSGINEQFF. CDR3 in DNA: TGCAGTGCTAGGTGGACTAGCGGAATCAATGAGCAGTTCTTC.

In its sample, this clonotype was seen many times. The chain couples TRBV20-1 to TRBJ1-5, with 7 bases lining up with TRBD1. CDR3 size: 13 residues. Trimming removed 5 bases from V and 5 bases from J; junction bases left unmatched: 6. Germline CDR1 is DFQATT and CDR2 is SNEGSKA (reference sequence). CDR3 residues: CSASGTADQPQHF. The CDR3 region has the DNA TGCAGTGCTTCCGGGACAGCTGATCAGCCCCAGCATTTT.

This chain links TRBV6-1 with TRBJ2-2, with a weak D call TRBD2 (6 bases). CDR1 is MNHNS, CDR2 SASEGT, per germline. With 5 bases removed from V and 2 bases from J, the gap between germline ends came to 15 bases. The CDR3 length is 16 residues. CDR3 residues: CASSPWRDPNTGELFF. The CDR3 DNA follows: TGTGCCAGCAGTCCCTGGCGGGACCCCAACACCGGGGAGCTGTTTTTT.

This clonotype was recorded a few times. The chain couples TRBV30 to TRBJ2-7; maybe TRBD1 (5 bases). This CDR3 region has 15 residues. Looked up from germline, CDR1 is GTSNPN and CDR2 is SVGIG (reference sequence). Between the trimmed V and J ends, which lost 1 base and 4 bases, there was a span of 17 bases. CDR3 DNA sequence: TGTGCCTGGAGTGGGCAGGGCACTTTGGGATACGAGCAGTACTTC. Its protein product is CAWSGQGTLGYEQYF.

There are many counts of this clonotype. The CDR3 coding sequence is TGTGCCACCAGCAGAGATACTAGCGGGGTCTTCAATGAGCAGTTCTTC. Encoded protein: CATSRDTSGVFNEQFF. The chain joins TRBV15 to TRBJ2-1, with 10 bases that match TRBD2. The CDR3 runs to 16 residues. CDR1 is LNHNV and CDR2 is YYDKDF in the germline V gene (reference sequence). After removal of 0 bases from V and 6 bases from J, the junction contained 5 bases not matched to a gene.

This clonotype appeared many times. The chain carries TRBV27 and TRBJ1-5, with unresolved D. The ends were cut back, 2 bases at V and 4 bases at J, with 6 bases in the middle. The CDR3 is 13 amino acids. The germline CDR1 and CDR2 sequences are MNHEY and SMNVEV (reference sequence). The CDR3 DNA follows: TGTGCCAGCAGTTTAACGAAGAATCAGCCCCAGCATTTT. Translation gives CASSLTKNQPQHF.

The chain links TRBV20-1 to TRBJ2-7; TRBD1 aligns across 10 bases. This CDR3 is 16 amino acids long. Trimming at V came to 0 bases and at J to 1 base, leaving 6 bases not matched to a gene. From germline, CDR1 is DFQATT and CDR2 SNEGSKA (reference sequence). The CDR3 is CSARDILGQGSYEQYF. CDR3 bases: TGCAGTGCTAGAGATATATTGGGACAGGGGTCCTACGAGCAGTACTTC.

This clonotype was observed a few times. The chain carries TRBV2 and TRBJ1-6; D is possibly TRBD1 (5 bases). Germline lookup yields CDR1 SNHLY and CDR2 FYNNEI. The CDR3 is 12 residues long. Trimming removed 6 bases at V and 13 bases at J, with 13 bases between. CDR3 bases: TGTGCCAGCAGCTTCACCGGGGACCCCCTCCACTTT. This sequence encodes CASSFTGDPLHF.

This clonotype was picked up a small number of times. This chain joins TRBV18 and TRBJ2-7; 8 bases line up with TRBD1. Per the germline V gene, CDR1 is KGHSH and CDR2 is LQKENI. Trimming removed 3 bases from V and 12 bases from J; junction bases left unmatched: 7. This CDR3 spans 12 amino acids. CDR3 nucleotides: TGTGCCAGCTCACCTACGACAGGGGAGGCGTACTTC. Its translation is CASSPTTGEAYF.

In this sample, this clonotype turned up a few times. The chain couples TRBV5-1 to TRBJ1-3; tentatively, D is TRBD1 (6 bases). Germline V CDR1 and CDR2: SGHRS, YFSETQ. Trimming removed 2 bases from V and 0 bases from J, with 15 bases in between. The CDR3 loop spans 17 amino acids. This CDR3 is CASSLSTGGNSGNTIYF. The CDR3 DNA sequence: TGCGCCAGCAGCTTATCGACAGGAGGAAACTCTGGAAACACCATATATTTT.

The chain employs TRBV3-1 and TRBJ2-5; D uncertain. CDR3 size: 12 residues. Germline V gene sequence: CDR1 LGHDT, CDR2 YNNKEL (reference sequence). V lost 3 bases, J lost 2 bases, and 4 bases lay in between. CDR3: CASSQLQETQYF. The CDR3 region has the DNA TGTGCCAGCAGCCAGTTACAAGAGACCCAGTACTTC.

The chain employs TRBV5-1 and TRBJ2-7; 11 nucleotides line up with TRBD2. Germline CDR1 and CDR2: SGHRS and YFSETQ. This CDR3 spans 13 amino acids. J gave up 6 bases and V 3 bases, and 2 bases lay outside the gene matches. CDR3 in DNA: TGCGCCAGCAGCTCGGGGACTAGCGGCGAGCAGTACTTC. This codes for CASSSGTSGEQYF.

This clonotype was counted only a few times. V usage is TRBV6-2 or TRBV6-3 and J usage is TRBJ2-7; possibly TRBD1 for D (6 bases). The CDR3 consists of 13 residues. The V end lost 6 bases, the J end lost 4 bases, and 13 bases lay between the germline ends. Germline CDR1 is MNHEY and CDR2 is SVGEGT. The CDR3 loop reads CASRPGTIYEQYF. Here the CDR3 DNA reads TGTGCCAGCAGACCCGGGACAATTTACGAGCAGTACTTC.

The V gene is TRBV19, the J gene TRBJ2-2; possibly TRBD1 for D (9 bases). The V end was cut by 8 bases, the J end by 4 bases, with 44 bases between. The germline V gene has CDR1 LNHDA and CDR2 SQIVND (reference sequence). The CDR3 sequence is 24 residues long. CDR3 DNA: TGTGCCAGTGTTGGGGGACAGGGTCGGTTCAGCGGGGGAATCGTCGGTCGTGGCACCGGGGAGCTGTTTTTT. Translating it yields CASVGGQGRFSGGIVGRGTGELFF.

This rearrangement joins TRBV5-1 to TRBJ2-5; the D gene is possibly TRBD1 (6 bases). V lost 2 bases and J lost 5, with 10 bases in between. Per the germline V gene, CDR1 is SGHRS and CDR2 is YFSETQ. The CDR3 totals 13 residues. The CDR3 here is CASSFDRSETQYF. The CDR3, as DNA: TGCGCCAGCAGCTTCGACAGGTCGGAGACCCAGTACTTC.

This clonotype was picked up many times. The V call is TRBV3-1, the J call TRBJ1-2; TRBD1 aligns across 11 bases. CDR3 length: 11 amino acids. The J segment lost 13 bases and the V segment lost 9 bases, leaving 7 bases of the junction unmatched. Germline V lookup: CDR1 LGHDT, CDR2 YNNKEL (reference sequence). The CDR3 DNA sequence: TGTGCCAGTTCGGACAGGGGGCCGGGCACCTTC. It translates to CASSDRGPGTF.

CDR3 protein: CSAPRLAGHEQFF. CDR3 bases: TGCAGTGCTCCCAGACTAGCGGGACATGAGCAGTTCTTC. The chain recombines TRBV20-1 with TRBJ2-1, with TRBD2 identical over 11 bases. Germline V gene lookup returns CDR1 DFQATT and CDR2 SNEGSKA (reference sequence). Trimming removed 5 bases from V and 8 bases from J; junction bases left unmatched: 5. The CDR3 is 13 residues long.

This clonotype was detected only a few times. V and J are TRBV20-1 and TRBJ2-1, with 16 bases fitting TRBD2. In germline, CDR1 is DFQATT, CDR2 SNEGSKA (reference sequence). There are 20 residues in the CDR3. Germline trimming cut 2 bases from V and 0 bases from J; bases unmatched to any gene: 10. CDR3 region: CSARPLRGLAGGSSYNEQFF. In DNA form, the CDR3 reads TGCAGTGCTAGACCCTTAAGGGGACTAGCGGGAGGGTCCTCCTACAATGAGCAGTTCTTC.

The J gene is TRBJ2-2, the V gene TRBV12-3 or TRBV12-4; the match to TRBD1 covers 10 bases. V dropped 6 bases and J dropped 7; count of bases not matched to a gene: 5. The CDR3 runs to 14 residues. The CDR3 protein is CASRMGQGNGELFF. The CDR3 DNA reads TGTGCCAGCAGGATGGGACAGGGGAACGGGGAGCTGTTTTTT.

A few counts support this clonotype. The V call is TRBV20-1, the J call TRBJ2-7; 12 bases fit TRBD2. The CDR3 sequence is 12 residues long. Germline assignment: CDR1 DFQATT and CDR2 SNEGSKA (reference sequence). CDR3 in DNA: TGCAGCCGACTAGCGGGAGTGGGAGAGCAGTACTTC. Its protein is CSRLAGVGEQYF.

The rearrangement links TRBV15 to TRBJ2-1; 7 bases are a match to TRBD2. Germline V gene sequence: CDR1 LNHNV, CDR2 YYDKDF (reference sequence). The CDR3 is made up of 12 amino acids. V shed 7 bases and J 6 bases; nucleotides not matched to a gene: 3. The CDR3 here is CATTREGNEQFF. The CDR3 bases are TGTGCCACCACCAGGGAGGGCAATGAGCAGTTCTTC.